The following is a TCR beta chain sequence with its context. This sample stems from a study of blood T cell repertoires in COVID-19. The overall study: Acute and convalescent COVID-19 samples came from the United States, Italy and Spain. PBMCs, B-cell-depleted T cells, or T cells provided the cDNA or gDNA that made up the material.

In the authors' methods: The assay estimated nucleated cells by amplifying reference gene primers. Sequencing was performed with immunoSEQ multiplex PCR; in TCRdb, only in-frame clones are kept and a portion is missing. That table gives V, J and clone size, and the DNA gave D and trimming. The repertoire holds almost 200,000 clones, with 86% as singletons. The V gene lost 5 bases and the J gene lost 2 bases, with 9 bases spanning the gap. This CDR3 has 13 amino acids. Germline assignment: CDR1 MDHEN and CDR2 SYDVKM. The chain couples TRBV28 to TRBJ1-2, with unresolved D. Material: peripheral blood. This receptor was taken from a woman aged 70-85 years with acute or convalescent COVID-19. CDR3 in DNA: TGTGCCAGCAGTCTACCGGGGAACTATGGCTACACCTTC. It codes for CASSLPGNYGYTF.